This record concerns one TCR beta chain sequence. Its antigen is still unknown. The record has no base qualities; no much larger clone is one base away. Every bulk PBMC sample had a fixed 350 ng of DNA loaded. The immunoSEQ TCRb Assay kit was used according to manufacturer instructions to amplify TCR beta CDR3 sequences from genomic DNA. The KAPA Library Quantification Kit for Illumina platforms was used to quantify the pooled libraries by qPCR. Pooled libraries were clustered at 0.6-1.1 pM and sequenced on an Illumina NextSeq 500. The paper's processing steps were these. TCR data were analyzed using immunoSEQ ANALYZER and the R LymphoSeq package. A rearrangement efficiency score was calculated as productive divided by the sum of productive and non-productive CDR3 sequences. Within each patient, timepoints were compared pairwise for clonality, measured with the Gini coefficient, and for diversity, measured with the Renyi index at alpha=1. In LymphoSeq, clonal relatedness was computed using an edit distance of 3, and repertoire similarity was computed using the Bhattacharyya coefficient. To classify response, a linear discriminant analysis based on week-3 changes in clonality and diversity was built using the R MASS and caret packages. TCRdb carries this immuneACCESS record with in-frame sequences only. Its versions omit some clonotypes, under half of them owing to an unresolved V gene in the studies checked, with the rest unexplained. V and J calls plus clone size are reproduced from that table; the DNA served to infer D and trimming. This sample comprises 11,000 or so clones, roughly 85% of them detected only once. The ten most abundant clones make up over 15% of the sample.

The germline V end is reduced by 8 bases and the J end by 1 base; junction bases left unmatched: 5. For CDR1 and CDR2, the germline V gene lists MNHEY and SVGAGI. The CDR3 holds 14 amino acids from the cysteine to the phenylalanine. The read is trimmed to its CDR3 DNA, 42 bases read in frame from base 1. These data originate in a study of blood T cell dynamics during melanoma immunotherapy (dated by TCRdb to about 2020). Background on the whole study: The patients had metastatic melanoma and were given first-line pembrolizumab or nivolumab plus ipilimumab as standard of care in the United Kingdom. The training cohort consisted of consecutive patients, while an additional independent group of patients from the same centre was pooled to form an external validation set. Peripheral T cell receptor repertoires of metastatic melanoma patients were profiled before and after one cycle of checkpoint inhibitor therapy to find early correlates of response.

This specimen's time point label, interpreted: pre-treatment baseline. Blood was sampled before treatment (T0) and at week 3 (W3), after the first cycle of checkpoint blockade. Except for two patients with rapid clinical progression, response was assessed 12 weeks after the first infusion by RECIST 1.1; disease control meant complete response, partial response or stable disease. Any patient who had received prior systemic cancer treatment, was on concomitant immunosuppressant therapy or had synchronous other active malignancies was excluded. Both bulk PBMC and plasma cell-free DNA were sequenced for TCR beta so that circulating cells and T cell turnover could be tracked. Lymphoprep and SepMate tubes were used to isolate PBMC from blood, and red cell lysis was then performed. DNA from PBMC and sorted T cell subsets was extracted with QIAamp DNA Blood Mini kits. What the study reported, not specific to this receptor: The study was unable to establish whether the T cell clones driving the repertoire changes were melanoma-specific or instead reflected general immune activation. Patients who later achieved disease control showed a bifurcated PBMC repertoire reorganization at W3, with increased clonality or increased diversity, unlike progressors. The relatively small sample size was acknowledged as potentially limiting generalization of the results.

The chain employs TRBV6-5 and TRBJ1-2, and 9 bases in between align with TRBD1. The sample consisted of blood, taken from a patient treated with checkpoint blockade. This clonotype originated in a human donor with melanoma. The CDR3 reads CASATGQGNYGYTF. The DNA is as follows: TGTGCCAGCGCCACGGGACAGGGTAACTATGGCTACACCTTC.